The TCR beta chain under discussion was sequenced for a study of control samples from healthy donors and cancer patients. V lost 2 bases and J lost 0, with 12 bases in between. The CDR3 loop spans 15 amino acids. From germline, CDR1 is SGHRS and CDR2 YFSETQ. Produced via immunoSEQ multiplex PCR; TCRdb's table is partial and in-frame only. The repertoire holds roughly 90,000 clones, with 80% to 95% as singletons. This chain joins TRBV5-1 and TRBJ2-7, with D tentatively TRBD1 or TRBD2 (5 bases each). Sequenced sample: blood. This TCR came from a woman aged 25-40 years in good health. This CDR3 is CASSFRDPTSYEQYF. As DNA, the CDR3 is TGCGCCAGCAGCTTCCGGGACCCTACCTCCTACGAGCAGTACTTC.